This T cell receptor (beta chain) was captured by sequencing in a study of blood T cell repertoires in COVID-19. Study-level background: COVID-19 samples from acute and convalescent phases originated in the United States, Italy and Spain. PBMCs, B-cell-depleted T cells, or T cells were the source of the cDNA or gDNA that made up the material.

Per the germline V gene, CDR1 is SGHVS and CDR2 is FQNEAQ. This CDR3 region has 17 residues. Trimming at V came to 5 bases and at J to 1 base, leaving 7 bases not matched to a gene. How the authors handled the data: Amplification of reference gene primers provided the estimated nucleated cell counts. Only in-frame clones appear in the TCRdb table, and some are missing; sequencing was by immunoSEQ multiplex PCR. V and J calls and clone size are those listed in that table; D and trimming were worked out from the DNA. Of more than 200,000 clones listed, 85% to 90% are singletons. Seattle's cohort entered during active infection and was followed longitudinally.

Material for sequencing was peripheral blood. The sequence came from a woman in her sixties or seventies with COVID-19, enrolled during active disease. The rearrangement joins TRBV7-8 to TRBJ1-6, with 8 nucleotides matching TRBD1. The CDR3 loop reads CASSAQGARSYNSPLHF. Written as DNA, the CDR3 is TGTGCCAGCAGCGCTCAGGGGGCTAGGTCCTATAATTCACCCCTCCACTTT.